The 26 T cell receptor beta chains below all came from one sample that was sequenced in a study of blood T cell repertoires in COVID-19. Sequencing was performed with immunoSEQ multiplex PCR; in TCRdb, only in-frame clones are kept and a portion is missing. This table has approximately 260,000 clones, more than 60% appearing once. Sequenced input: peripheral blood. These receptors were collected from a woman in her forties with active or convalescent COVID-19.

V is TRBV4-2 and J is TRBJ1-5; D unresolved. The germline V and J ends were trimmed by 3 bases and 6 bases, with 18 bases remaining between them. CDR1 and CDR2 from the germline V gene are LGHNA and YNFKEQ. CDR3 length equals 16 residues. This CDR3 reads CASSQNQLPGVQPQHF. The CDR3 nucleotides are TGTGCCAGCAGCCAGAACCAGTTACCGGGAGTTCAGCCCCAGCATTTT.

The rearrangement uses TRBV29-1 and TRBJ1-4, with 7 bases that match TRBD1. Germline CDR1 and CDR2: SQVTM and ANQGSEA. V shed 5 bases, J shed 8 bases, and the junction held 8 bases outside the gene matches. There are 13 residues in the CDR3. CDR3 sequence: CSVLHRGSEKLFF. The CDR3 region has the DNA TGCAGCGTTCTGCACAGGGGATCCGAAAAACTGTTTTTT.

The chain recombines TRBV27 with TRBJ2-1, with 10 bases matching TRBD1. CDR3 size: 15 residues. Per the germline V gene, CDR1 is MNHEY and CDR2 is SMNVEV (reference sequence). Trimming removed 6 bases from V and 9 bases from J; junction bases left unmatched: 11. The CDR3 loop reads CASRAGQGPGGEQFF. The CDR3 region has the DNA TGTGCCAGCAGGGCGGGACAGGGGCCAGGAGGTGAGCAGTTCTTC.

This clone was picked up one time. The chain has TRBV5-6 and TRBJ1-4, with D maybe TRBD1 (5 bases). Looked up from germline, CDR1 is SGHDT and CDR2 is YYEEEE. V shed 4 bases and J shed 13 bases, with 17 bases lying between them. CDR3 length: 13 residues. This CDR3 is CASSEGAGTSLFF. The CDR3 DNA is TGTGCCAGCAGCGAGGGTGCGGGGACTTCACTGTTTTTT.

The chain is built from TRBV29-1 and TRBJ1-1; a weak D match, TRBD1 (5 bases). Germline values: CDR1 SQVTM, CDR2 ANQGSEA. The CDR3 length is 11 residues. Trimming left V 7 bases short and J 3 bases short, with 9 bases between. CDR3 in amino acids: CSAAGDTEAFF. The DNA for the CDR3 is TGCAGCGCCGCGGGGGACACTGAAGCTTTCTTT.

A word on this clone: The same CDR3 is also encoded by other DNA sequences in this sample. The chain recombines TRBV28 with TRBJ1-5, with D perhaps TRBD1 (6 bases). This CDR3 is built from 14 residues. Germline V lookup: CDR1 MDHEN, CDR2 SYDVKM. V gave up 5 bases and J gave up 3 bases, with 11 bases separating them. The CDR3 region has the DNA TGTGCCAGCAGTACAACAGGGAACAATCAGCCCCAGCATTTT. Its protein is CASSTTGNNQPQHF. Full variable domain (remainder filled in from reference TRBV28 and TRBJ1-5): DVKVTQSSRYLVKRTGEKVFLECVQDMDHENMFWYRQDPGLGLRLIYFSYDVKMKEKGDIPEGYSVSREKKERFSLILESASTNQTSMYLCASSTTGNNQPQHFGDGTRLSIL.

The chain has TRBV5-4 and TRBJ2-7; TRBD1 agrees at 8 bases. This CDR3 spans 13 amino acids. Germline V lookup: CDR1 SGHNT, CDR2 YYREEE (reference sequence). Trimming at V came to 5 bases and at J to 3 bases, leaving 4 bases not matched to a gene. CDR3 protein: CASRLDRDYEQYF. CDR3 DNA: TGTGCCAGCAGACTGGACAGGGACTACGAGCAGTACTTC.

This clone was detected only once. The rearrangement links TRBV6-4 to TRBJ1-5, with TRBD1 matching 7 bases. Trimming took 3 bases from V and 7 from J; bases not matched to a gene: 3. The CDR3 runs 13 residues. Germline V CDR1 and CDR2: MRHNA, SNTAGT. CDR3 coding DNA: TGTGCCAGCAGTGATATACAGGGGCAGCCCCAGCATTTT. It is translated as CASSDIQGQPQHF.

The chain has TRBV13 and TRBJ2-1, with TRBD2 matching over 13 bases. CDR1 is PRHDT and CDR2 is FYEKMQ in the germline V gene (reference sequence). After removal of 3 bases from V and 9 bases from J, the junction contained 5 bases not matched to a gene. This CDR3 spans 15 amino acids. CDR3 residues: CASSLGLAGLGEQFF. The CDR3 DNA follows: TGTGCCAGCAGCTTGGGACTAGCGGGGCTGGGTGAGCAGTTCTTC.

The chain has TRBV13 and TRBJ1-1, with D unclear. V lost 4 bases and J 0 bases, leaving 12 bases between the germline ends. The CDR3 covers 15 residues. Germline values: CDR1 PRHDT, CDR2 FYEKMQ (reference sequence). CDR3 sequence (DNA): TGTGCCAGCAGCTCCCCGGGCGGGTTGAACACTGAAGCTTTCTTT. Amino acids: CASSSPGGLNTEAFF.

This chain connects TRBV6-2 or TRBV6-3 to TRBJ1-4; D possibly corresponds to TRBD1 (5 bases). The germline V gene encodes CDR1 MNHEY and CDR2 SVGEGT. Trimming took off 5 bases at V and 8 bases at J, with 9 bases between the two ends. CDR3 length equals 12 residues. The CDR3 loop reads CASSRGEEKLFF. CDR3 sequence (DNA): TGTGCCAGCAGTCGGGGGGAGGAAAAACTGTTTTTT.

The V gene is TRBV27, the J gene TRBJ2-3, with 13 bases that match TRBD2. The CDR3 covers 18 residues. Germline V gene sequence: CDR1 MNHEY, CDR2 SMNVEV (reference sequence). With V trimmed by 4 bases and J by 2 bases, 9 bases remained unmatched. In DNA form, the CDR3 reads TGTGCCAGCAGTTACCTTACTAGCGGGGGGGCCGCCACAGATACGCAGTATTTT. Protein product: CASSYLTSGGAATDTQYF.

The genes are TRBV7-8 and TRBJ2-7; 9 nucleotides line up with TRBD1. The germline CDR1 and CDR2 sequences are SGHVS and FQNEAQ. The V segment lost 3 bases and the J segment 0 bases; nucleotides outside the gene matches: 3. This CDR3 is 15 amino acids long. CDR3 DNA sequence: TGTGCCAGCAGCTTCGGACAGGGGAGCTCCTACGAGCAGTACGTC. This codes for CASSFGQGSSYEQYV.

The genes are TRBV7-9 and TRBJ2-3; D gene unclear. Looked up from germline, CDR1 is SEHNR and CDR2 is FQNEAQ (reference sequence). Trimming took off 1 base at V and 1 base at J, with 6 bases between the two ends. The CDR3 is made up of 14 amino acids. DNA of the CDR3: TGTGCCAGCAGCTTAGTCGCGGGCACAGATACGCAGTATTTT. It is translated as CASSLVAGTDTQYF.

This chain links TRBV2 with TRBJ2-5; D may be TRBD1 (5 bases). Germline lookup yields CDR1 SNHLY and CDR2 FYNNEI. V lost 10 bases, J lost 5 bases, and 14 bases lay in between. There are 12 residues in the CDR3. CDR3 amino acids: CATAGIGETQYF. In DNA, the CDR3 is TGTGCCACGGCAGGGATTGGGGAGACCCAGTACTTC.

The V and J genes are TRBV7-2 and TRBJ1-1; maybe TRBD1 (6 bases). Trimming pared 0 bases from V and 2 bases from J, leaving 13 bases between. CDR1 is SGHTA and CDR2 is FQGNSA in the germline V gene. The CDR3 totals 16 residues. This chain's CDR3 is CASSLAPGGGNTEAFF. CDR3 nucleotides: TGTGCCAGCAGCTTAGCGCCTGGGGGCGGAAACACTGAAGCTTTCTTT.

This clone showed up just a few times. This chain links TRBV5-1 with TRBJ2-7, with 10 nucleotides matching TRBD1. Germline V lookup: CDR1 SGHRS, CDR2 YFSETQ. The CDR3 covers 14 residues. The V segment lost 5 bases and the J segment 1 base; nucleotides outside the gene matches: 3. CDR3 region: CASRGQGLSYEQYF. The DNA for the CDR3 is TGCGCCAGCAGGGGACAGGGGCTATCCTACGAGCAGTACTTC.

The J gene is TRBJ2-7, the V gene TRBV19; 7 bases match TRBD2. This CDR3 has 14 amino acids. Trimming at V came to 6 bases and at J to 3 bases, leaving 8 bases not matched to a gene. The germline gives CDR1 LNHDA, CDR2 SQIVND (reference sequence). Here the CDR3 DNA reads TGTGCCAGTAGGATGGGACGGGGGGACTACGAGCAGTACTTC. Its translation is CASRMGRGDYEQYF.

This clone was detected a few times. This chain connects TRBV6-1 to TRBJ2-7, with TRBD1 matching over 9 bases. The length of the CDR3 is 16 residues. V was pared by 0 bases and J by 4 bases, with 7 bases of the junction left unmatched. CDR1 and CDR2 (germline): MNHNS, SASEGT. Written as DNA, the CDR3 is TGTGCCAGCAGTGAAGCAGGGACAGGGTCCGGATACGAGCAGTACTTC. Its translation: CASSEAGTGSGYEQYF.

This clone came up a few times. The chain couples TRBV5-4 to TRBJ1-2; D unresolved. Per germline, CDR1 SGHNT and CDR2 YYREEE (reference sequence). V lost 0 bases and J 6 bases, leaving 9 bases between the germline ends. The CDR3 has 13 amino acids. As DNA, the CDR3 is TGTGCCAGCAGCTTGGCCCAGAGGCATGGCTACACCTTC. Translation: CASSLAQRHGYTF.

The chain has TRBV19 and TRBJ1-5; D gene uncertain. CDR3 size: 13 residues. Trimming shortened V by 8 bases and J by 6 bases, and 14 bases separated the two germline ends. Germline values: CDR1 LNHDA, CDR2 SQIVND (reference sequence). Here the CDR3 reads CASSPVRGQPQHF. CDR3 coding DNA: TGTGCCAGTTCCCCGGTTCGGGGTCAGCCCCAGCATTTT.

CDR3 DNA: TGCGCCAGCAGCAAAAATTTACAGGGCGGGACTGAAGCTTTCTTT. This encodes CASSKNLQGGTEAFF. The chain has TRBV5-1 and TRBJ1-1; a weak D match, TRBD1 (6 bases). Germline CDR1 reads SGHRS; CDR2 reads YFSETQ. The CDR3 runs to 15 residues. Trimming removed 4 bases at V and 5 bases at J, with 18 bases between. Drawing the rest from reference TRBV5-1 and TRBJ1-1, the complete variable domain is KAGVTQTPRYLIKTRGQQVTLSCSPISGHRSVSWYQQTPGQGLQFLFEYFSETQRNKGNFPGRFSGRQFSNSRSEMNVSTLELGDSALYLCASSKNLQGGTEAFFGQGTRLTVV.

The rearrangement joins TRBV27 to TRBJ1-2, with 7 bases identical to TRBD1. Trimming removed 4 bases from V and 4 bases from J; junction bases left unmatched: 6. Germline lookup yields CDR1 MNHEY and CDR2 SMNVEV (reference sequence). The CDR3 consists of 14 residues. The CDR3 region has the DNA TGTGCCAGCAGTTCCCCCAGGACAGGCTATGGCTACACCTTC. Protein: CASSSPRTGYGYTF.

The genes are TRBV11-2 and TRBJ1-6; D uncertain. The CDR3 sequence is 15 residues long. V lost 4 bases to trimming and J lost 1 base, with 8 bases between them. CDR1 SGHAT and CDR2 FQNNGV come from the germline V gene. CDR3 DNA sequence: TGTGCCAGCAGCTACCGCAGGTCCTATAATTCACCCCTCCACTTT. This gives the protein CASSYRRSYNSPLHF.

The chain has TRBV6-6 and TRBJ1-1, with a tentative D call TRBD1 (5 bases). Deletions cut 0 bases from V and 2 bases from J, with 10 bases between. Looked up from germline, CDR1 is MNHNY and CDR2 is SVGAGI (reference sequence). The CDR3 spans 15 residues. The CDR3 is CASSYSAQGNTEAFF. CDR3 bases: TGTGCCAGCAGTTACTCGGCGCAGGGTAACACTGAAGCTTTCTTT.

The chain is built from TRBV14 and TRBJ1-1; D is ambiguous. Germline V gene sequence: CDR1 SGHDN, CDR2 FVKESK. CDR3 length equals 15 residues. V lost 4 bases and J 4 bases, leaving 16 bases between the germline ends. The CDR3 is CASSLFEAVGTEAFF. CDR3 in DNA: TGTGCCAGCAGCCTTTTCGAGGCTGTGGGCACTGAAGCTTTCTTT.